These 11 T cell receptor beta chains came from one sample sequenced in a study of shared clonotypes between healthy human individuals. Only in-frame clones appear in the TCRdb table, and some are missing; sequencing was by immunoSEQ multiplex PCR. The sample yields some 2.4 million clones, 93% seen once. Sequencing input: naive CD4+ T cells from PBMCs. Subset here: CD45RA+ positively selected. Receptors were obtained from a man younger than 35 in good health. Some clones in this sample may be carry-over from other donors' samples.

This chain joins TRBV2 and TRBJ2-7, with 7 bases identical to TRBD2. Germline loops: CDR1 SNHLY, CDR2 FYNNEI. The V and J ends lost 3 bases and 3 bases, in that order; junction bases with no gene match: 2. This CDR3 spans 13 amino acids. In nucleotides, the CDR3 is TGTGCCAGCAGTGAGCCTAGCGGCTACGAGCAGTACTTC. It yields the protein CASSEPSGYEQYF.

The DNA for the CDR3 is TGTGCCAGCAGTTTGCGAGATAGCAATCAGCCCCAGCATTTT. It is translated as CASSLRDSNQPQHF. The chain carries TRBV28 and TRBJ1-5; D not certain. Looked up from germline, CDR1 is MDHEN and CDR2 is SYDVKM. This CDR3 comprises 14 residues. V gave up 3 bases and J gave up 0 bases, with 6 bases separating them.

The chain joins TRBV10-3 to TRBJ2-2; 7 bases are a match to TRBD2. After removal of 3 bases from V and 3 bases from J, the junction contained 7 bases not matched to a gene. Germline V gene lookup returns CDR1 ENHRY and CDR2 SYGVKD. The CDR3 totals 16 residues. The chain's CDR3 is CAISDGEGRYTGELFF. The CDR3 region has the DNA TGTGCCATCAGTGATGGGGAGGGCCGGTACACCGGGGAGCTGTTTTTT.

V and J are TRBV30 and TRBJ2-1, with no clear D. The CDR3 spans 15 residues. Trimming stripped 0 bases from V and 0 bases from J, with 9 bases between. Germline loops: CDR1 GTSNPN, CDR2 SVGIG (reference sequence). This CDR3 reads CAWSVLELSYNEQFF. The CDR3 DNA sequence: TGTGCCTGGAGTGTACTGGAGCTCTCCTACAATGAGCAGTTCTTC.

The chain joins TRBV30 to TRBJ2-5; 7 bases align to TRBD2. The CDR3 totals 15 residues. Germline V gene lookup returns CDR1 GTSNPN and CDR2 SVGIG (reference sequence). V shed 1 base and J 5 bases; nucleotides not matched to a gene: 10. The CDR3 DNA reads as TGTGCCTGGAGTGCAGGACTTGGGGGAGGGGAGACCCAGTACTTC. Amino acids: CAWSAGLGGGETQYF.

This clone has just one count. The CDR3 here is CASSQDPTSGTGELFF. The DNA for the CDR3 is TGCGCCAGCAGCCAAGATCCGACTAGCGGCACCGGGGAGCTGTTTTTT. V usage is TRBV4-1 and J usage is TRBJ2-2, with 9 bases that match TRBD2. Trimming at V came to 0 bases and at J to 4 bases, leaving 3 bases not matched to a gene. This CDR3 region has 16 residues. Germline values: CDR1 MGHRA, CDR2 YSYEKL.

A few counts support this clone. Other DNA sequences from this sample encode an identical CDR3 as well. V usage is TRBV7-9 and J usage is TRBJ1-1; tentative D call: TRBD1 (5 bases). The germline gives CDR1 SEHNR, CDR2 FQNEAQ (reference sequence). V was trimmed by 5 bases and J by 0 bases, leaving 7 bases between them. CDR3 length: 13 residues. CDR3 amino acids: CASSDSLNTEAFF. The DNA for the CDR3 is TGTGCCAGCAGCGACAGTTTGAACACTGAAGCTTTCTTT. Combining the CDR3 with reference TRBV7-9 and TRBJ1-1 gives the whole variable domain DTGVSQNPRHKITKRGQNVTFRCDPISEHNRLYWYRQTLGQGPEFLTYFQNEAQLEKSRLLSDRFSAERPKGSFSTLEIQRTEQGDSAMYLCASSDSLNTEAFFGQGTRLTVV.

DNA of the CDR3: TGTGCCAGCAGACTATTTCCTGGGACAGGGGAGCTGTTTTTT. Its translation is CASRLFPGTGELFF. The chain recombines TRBV27 with TRBJ2-2; tentative D call: TRBD1 (6 bases). CDR1 and CDR2 from the germline V gene are MNHEY and SMNVEV (reference sequence). V lost 6 bases and J lost 8, with 16 bases in between. CDR3 length: 14 residues.

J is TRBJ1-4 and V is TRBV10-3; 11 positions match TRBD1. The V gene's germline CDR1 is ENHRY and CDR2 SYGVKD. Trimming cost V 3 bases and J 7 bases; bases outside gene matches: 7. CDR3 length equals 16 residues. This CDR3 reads CAISEWGGTGGEKLFF. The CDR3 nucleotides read TGTGCCATCAGTGAATGGGGAGGGACAGGGGGTGAAAAACTGTTTTTT.

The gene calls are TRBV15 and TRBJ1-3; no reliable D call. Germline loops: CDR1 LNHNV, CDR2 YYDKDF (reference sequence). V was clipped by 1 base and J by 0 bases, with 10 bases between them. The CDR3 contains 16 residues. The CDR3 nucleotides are TGTGCCACCAGCAGAGGAGGACTGCTCTCTGGAAACACCATATATTTT. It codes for CATSRGGLLSGNTIYF. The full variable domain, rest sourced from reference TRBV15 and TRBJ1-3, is DAMVIQNPRYQVTQFGKPVTLSCSQTLNHNVMYWYQQKSSQAPKLLFHYYDKDFNNEADTPDNFQSRRPNTSFCFLDIRSPGLGDTAMYLCATSRGGLLSGNTIYFGEGSWLTVV.

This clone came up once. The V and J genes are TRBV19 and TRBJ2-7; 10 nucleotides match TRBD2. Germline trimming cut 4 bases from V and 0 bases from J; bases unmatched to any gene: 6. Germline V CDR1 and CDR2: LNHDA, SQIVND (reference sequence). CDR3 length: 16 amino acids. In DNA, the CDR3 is TGTGCCAGTAGTACTAGCGGGAGTAGGGCCTCCTACGAGCAGTACTTC. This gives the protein CASSTSGSRASYEQYF.